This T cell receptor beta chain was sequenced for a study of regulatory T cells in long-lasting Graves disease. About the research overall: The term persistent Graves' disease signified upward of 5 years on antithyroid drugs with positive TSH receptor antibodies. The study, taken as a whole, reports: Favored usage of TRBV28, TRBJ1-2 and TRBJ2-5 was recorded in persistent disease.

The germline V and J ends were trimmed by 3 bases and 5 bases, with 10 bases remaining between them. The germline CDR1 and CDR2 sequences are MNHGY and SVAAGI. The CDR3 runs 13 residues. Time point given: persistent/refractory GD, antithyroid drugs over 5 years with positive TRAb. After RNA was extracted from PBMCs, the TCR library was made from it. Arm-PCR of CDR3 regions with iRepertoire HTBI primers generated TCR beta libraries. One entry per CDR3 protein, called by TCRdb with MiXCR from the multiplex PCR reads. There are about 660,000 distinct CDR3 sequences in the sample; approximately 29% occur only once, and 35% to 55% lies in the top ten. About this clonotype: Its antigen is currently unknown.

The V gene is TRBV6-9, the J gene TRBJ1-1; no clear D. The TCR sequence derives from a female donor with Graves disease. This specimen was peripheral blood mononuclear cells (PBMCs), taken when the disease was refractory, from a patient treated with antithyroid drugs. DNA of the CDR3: TGTGCCAGCAGTTACTCCCGGTCTACTGAAGCTTTCTTT. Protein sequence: CASSYSRSTEAFF.